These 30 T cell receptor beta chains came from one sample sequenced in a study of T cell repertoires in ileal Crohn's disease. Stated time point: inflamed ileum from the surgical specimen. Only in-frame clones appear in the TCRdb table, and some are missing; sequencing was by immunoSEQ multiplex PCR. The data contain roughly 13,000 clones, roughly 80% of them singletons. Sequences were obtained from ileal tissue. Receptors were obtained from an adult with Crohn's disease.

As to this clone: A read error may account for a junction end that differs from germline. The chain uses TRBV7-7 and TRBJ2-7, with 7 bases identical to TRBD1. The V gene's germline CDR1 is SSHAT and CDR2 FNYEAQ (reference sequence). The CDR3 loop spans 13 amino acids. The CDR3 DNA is TGTGCTAGCAGCCGACAGGGAACCTACGAGCAGTACTTC. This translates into CASSRQGTYEQYF.

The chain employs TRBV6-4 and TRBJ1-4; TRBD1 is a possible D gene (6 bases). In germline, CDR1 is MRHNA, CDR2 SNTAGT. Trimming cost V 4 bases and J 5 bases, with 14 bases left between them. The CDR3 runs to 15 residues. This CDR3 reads CASSASTGPNEKLFF. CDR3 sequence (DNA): TGTGCCAGCAGTGCCTCAACAGGGCCGAATGAAAAACTGTTTTTT.

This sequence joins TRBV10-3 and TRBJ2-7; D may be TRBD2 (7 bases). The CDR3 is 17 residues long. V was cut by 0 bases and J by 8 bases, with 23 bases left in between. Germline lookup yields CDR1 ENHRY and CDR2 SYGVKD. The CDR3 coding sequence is TGTGCCATCAGTGAGTCGGGGGCAGGGGACGGGAGGTCGAAGCAGTACTTC. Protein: CAISESGAGDGRSKQYF.

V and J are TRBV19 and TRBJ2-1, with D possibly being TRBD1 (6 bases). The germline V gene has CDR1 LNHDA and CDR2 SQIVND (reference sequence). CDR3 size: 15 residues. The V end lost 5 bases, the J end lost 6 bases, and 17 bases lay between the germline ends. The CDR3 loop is CASSPSGQSINEQFF. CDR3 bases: TGTGCCAGTAGTCCCTCCGGACAGTCAATCAATGAGCAGTTCTTC.

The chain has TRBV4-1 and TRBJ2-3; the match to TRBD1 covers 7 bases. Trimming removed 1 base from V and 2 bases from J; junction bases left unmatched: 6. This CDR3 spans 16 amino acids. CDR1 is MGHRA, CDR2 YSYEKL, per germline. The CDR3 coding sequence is TGCGCCAGCAGCCAAGCCTTTGAGGGGGCCACAGATACGCAGTATTTT. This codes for CASSQAFEGATDTQYF.

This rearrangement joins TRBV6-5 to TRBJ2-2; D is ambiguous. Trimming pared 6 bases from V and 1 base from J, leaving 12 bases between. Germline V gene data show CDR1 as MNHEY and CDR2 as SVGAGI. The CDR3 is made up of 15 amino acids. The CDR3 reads CASRVGSRNTGELFF. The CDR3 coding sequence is TGTGCCAGCAGAGTAGGGTCCCGGAACACCGGGGAGCTGTTTTTT.

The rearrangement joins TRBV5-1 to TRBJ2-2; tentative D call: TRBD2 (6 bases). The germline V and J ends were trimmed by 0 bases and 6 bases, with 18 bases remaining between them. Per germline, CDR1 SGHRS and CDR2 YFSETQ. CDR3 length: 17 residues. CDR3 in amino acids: CASSLDPGVAVAGELFF. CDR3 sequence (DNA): TGCGCCAGCAGCTTGGACCCGGGAGTTGCGGTTGCCGGGGAGCTGTTTTTT.

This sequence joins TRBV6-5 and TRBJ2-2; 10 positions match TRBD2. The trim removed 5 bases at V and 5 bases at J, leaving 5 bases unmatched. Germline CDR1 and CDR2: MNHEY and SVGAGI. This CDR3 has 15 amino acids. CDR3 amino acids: CASSTQRGGTGELFF. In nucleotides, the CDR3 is TGTGCCAGCAGTACCCAGCGGGGGGGGACCGGGGAGCTGTTTTTT.

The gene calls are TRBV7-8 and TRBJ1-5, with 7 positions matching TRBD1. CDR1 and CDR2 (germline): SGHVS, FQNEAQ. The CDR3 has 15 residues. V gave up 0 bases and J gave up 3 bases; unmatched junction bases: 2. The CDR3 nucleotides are TGTGCCAGCAGCTTAGCGACAGGGATCAATCAGCCCCAGCATTTT. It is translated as CASSLATGINQPQHF. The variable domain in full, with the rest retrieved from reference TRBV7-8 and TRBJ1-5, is GAGVSQSPRYKVAKRGQDVALRCDPISGHVSLFWYQQALGQGPEFLTYFQNEAQLDKSGLPSDRFFAERPEGSVSTLKIQRTQQEDSAVYLCASSLATGINQPQHFGDGTRLSIL.

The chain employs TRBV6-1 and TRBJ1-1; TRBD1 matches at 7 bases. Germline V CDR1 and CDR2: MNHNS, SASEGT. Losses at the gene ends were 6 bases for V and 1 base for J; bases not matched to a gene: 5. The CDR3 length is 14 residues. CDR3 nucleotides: TGTGCCAGCAGCTTACAGGGGCAGAACACTGAAGCTTTCTTT. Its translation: CASSLQGQNTEAFF.

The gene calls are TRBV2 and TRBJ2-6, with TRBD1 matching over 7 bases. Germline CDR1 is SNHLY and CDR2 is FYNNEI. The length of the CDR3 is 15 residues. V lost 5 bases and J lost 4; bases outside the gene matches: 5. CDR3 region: CASSFDRVGANVLTF. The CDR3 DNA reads TGTGCCAGCAGTTTCGACAGGGTAGGGGCCAACGTCCTGACTTTC.

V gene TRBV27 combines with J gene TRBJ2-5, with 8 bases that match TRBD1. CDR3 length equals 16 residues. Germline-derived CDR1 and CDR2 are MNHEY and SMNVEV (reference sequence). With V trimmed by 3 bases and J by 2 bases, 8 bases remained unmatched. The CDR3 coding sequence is TGTGCCAGCAGTTTTACCGGGACAGGTCGACAAGAGACCCAGTACTTC. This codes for CASSFTGTGRQETQYF.

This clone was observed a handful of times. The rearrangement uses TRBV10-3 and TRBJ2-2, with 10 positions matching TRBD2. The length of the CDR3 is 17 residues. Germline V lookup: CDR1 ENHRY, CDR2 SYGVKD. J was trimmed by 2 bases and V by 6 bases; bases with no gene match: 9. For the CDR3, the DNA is TGTGCCATCAGAAAAGGGACTAGCGACCCAAACACCGGGGAGCTGTTTTTT. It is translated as CAIRKGTSDPNTGELFF.

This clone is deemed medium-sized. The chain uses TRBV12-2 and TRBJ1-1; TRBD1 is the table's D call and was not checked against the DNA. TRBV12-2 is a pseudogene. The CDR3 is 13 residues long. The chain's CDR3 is CASRTGLDTEAFF. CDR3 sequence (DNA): TGTGCAAGCCGGACAGGGTTAGACACTGAAGCTTTCTTT.

DNA of the CDR3: TGTGCCAGCAGTGAAGCCGGCAGGGGAAGTGGCTATGGCTACACCTTC. Its protein is CASSEAGRGSGYGYTF. The chain employs TRBV2 and TRBJ1-2; weak D call: TRBD1 (6 bases). Germline loops: CDR1 SNHLY, CDR2 FYNNEI. There are 16 residues in the CDR3. The V end was cut by 0 bases, the J end by 4 bases, with 15 bases between.

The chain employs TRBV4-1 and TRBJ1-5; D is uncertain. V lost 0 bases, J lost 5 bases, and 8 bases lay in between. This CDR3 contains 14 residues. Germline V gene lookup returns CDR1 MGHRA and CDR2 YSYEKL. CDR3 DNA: TGCGCCAGCAGCCAAGAGACCCGGGATCAGCCCCAGCATTTT. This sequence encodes CASSQETRDQPQHF.

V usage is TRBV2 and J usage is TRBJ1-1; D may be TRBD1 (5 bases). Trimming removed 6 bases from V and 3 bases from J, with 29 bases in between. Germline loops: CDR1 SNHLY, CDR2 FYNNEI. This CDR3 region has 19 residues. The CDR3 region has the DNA TGTGCCAGCAGGAACACCCCCGGGACCCCGGTGCGTGCGTACACTGAAGCTTTCTTT. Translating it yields CASRNTPGTPVRAYTEAFF.

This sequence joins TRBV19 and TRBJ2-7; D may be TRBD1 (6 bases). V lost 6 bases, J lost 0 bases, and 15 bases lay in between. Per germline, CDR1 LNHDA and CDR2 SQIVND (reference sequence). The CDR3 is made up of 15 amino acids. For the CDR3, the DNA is TGTGCCAGTAGCCTCTGGACAGAGACCTCCTACGAGCAGTACTTC. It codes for CASSLWTETSYEQYF.

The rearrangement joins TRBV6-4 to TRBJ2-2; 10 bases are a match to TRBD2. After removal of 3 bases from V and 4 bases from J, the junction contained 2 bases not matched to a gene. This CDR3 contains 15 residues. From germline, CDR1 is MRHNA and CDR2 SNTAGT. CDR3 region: CASSESGGATGELFF. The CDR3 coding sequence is TGTGCCAGCAGTGAAAGCGGGGGGGCCACCGGGGAGCTGTTTTTT.

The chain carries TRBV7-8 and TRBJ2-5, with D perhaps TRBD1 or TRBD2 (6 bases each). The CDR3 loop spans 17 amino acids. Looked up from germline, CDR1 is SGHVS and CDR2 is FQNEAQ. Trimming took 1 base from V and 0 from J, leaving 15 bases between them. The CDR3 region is CASSLDRRGANQETQYF. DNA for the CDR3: TGTGCCAGCAGCTTAGACCGGAGGGGGGCTAACCAAGAGACCCAGTACTTC.

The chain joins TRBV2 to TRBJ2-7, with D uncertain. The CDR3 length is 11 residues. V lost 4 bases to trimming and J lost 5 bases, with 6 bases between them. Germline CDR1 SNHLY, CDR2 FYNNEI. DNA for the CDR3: TGTGCCAGCAGTGGGTTCCACGAGCAGTACTTC. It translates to CASSGFHEQYF.

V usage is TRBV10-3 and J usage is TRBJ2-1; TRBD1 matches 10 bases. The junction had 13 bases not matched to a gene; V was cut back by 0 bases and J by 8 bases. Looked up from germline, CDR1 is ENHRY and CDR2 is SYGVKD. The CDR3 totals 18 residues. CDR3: CAISESEQEGDRGYEQFF. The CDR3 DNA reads TGTGCCATCAGTGAGTCAGAACAGGAGGGGGACAGGGGCTATGAGCAGTTCTTC.

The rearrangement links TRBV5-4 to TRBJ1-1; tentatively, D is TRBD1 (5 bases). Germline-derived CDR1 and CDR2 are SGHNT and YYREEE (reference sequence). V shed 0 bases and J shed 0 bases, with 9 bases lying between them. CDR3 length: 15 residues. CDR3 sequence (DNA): TGTGCCAGCAGCTTGGACAGGCCCATGAACACTGAAGCTTTCTTT. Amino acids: CASSLDRPMNTEAFF.

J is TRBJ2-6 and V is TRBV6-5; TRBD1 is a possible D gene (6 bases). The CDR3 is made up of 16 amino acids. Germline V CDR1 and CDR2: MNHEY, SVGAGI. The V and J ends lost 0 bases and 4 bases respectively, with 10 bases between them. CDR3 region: CASSYSAGAGANVLTF. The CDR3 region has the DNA TGTGCCAGCAGTTACTCGGCAGGGGCCGGGGCCAACGTCCTGACTTTC.

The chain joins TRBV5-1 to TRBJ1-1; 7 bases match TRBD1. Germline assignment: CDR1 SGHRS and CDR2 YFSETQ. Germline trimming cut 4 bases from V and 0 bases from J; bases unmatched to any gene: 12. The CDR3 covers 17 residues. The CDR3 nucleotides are TGCGCCAGCAGCATTGGACAGGCCGCGAGATTGAACACTGAAGCTTTCTTT. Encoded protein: CASSIGQAARLNTEAFF.

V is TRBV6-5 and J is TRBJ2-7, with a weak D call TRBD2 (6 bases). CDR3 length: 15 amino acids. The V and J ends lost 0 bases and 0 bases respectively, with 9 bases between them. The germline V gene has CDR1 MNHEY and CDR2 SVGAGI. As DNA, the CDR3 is TGTGCCAGCAGTTACTCAGGGAGGTTCTCCTACGAGCAGTACTTC. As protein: CASSYSGRFSYEQYF.

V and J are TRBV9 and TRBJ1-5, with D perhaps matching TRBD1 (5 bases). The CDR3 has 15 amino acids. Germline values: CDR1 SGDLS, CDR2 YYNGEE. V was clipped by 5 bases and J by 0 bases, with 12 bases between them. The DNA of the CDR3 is TGTGCCAGCAGTGCTGACAGCTATAGCAATCAGCCCCAGCATTTT. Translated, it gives CASSADSYSNQPQHF.

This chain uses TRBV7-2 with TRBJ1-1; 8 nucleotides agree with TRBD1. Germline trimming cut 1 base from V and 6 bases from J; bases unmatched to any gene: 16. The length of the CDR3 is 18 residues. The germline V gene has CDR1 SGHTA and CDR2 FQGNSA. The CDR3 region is CASSLDPPSGGRFSEAFF. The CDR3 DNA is TGTGCCAGCAGCTTAGATCCTCCATCAGGGGGCCGGTTCTCTGAAGCTTTCTTT.

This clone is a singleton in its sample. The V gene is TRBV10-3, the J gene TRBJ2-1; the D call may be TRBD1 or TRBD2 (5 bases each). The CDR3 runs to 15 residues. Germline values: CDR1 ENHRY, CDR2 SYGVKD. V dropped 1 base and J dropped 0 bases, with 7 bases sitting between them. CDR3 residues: CAISELGTSYNEQFF. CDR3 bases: TGTGCCATCAGTGAGTTGGGGACCTCCTACAATGAGCAGTTCTTC.

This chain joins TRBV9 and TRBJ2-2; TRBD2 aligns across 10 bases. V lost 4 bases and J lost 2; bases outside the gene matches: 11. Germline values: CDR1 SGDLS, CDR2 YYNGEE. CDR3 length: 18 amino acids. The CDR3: CASSRGLAGAINTGELFF. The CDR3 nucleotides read TGTGCCAGCAGCCGGGGCCTAGCGGGGGCTATTAACACCGGGGAGCTGTTTTTT.